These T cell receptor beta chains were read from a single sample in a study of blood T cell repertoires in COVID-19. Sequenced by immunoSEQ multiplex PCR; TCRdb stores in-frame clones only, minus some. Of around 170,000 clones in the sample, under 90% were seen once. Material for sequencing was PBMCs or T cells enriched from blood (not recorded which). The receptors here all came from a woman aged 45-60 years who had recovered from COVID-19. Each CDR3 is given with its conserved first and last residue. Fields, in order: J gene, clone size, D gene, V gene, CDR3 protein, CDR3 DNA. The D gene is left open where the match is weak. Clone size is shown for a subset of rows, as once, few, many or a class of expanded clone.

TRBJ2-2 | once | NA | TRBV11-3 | CASERNPGGELFF | TGTGCCAGCGAGAGAAATCCCGGTGGGGAGCTGTTTTTT
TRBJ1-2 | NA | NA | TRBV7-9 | CASSLGSEGGYTF | TGTGCCAGCAGCTTAGGATCAGAGGGTGGCTACACCTTC
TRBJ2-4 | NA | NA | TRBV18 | CASRPVRGGKNIQYF | TGTGCCAGCCGCCCGGTAAGGGGCGGCAAAAACATTCAGTACTTC
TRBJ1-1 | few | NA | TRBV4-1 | CASSQEGGGVGTEAFF | TGCGCCAGCAGCCAAGAAGGGGGAGGGGTGGGGACTGAAGCTTTCTTT
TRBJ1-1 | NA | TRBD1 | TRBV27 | CASRATGGSRTEAFF | TGTGCCAGCAGGGCTACAGGGGGATCTAGGACTGAAGCTTTCTTT
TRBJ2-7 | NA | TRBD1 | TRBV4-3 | CASSRTRDRGSSYEQYF | TGCGCCAGCAGCCGTACCCGGGACAGGGGGAGCTCCTACGAGCAGTACTTC
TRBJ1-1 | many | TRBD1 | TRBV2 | CARQGNTEAFF | TGTGCCCGACAGGGGAACACTGAAGCTTTCTTT
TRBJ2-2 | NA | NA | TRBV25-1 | CASTVNTGELFF | TGTGCCAGCACAGTGAACACCGGGGAGCTGTTTTTT
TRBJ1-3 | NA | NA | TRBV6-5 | CASSYSSPHSGNTIYF | TGTGCCAGCAGTTACTCGAGTCCGCACTCTGGAAACACCATATATTTT
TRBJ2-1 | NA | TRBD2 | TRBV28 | CASSFGGSGGNEQFF | TGTGCCAGCAGTTTCGGCGGGAGTGGAGGCAATGAGCAGTTCTTC
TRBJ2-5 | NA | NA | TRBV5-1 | CASSFPSETQYF | TGCGCCAGCAGCTTCCCCTCAGAGACCCAGTACTTC
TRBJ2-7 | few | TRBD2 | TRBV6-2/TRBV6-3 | CASSPGLARRSYEQYF | TGTGCCAGCAGCCCTGGACTAGCGAGACGTTCCTACGAGCAGTACTTC
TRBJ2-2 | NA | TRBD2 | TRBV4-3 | CASSGTSVNTGELFF | TGCGCCAGCAGTGGGACTAGCGTGAACACCGGGGAGCTGTTTTTT